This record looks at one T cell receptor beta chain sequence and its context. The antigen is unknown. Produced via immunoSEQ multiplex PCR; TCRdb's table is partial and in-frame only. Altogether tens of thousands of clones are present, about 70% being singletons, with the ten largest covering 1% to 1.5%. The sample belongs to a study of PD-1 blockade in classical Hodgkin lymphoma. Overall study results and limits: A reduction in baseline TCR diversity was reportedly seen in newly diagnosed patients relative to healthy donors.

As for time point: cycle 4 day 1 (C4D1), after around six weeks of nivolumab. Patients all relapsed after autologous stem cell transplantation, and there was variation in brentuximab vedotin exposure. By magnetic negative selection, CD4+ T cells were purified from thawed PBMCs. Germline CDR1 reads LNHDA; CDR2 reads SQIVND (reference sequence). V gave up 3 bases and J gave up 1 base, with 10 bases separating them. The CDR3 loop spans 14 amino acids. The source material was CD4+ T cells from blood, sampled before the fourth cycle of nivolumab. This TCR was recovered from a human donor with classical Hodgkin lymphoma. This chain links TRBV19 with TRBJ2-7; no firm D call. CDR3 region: CASSIRVFSYEQYF. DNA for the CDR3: TGTGCCAGTAGTATTAGAGTTTTTTCCTACGAGCAGTACTTC.